The rows below give T cell receptor beta chains drawn from one sample of a study of T cells in Graves' hyperthyroidism and ophthalmopathy. TCRdb itself ran the multiplex PCR reads through MiXCR, one entry per CDR3 protein. Of over 700,000 distinct CDR3 sequences in the sample, approximately 36% were seen once. The sequenced sample was blood. The receptor source for this set is a woman in her 40s with Graves' hyperthyroidism. Each CDR3 is given with its conserved first and last residue. Each record gives: V gene, D gene, clone size, J gene, CDR3 protein, CDR3 DNA. D genes are given only for firm matches. Some rows have no size entry. The others give once, few or many, or a class for an expanded clone.

v_call: TRBV19; d_call: .; clone_size: few; j_call: TRBJ1-6; cdr3_aa: CASSIGTHSSPLHF; cdr3_nt: TGTGCCAGTAGTATAGGGACACATTCGTCACCCCTCCACTTT
v_call: TRBV6-6; d_call: .; clone_size: once; j_call: TRBJ1-3; cdr3_aa: CASREAISGNTIYF; cdr3_nt: TGTGCCAGCCGAGAGGCCATCTCTGGAAACACCATATATTTT
v_call: TRBV7-9; d_call: .; clone_size: .; j_call: TRBJ2-7; cdr3_aa: CASSREGGPPYEQYF; cdr3_nt: TGTGCCAGCAGCCGAGAAGGAGGGCCGCCTTACGAGCAGTACTTC
v_call: TRBV12-3/TRBV12-4; d_call: TRBD1; clone_size: .; j_call: TRBJ1-1; cdr3_aa: CASSRRDRGDVGAFF; cdr3_nt: TGTGCCAGCAGCCGCCGGGACAGGGGTGACGTGGGAGCTTTCTTT
v_call: TRBV7-2; d_call: .; clone_size: few; j_call: TRBJ1-5; cdr3_aa: CASSWTRSNQPQHF; cdr3_nt: TGCGCCAGCAGCTGGACCCGTAGCAATCAGCCCCAGCATTTT
v_call: TRBV4-3; d_call: .; clone_size: .; j_call: TRBJ1-2; cdr3_aa: CASSQDPVFGYTF; cdr3_nt: TGCGCCAGCAGCCAAGATCCGGTCTTTGGCTACACCTTC
v_call: TRBV4-3; d_call: .; clone_size: .; j_call: TRBJ1-1; cdr3_aa: CASSQETGRTEAFF; cdr3_nt: TGCGCCAGCAGCCAAGAAACAGGGAGGACTGAAGCTTTCTTT
v_call: TRBV7-8; d_call: .; clone_size: .; j_call: TRBJ2-3; cdr3_aa: CASTPGLHTQYF; cdr3_nt: TGTGCCAGCACCCCGGGGCTACATACGCAGTATTTT
v_call: TRBV7-9; d_call: .; clone_size: many; j_call: TRBJ1-2; cdr3_aa: CASSLVGWSSDYGYTF; cdr3_nt: TGTGCCAGCAGCTTAGTAGGTTGGAGCTCGGACTATGGCTACACCTTC
v_call: TRBV7-8; d_call: .; clone_size: .; j_call: TRBJ2-4; cdr3_aa: CASSLRAGLAKNIQYF; cdr3_nt: TGTGCCAGCAGCTTAAGAGCAGGGTTGGCCAAAAACATTCAGTACTTC
v_call: TRBV3-1; d_call: TRBD2; clone_size: .; j_call: TRBJ2-5; cdr3_aa: CASSQYFGGRTDETQYF; cdr3_nt: TGTGCCAGCAGCCAATACTTTGGCGGGAGGACCGACGAGACCCAGTACTTC
v_call: TRBV10-3; d_call: .; clone_size: many; j_call: TRBJ1-2; cdr3_aa: CAISEMESRLGYTF; cdr3_nt: TGTGCCATCAGTGAGATGGAAAGCAGGTTAGGCTACACCTTC
v_call: TRBV20-1; d_call: .; clone_size: .; j_call: TRBJ1-4; cdr3_aa: CSAGNGQGWEKLFF; cdr3_nt: TGCAGTGCTGGAAATGGGCAGGGCTGGGAAAAACTGTTTTTT
v_call: TRBV7-1; d_call: TRBD1; clone_size: .; j_call: TRBJ1-1; cdr3_aa: CASSSRKGGRWNTEAFF; cdr3_nt: TGTGCCAGCAGCTCCAGAAAAGGGGGCCGTTGGAACACTGAAGCTTTCTTT
v_call: TRBV5-5; d_call: .; clone_size: many; j_call: TRBJ1-6; cdr3_aa: CASSLGPQADNSPLHF; cdr3_nt: TGTGCCAGCAGCTTGGGACCCCAGGCCGATAATTCACCCCTCCACTTT
v_call: TRBV20-1; d_call: TRBD1; clone_size: many; j_call: TRBJ1-2; cdr3_aa: CSAERTGGAGYTF; cdr3_nt: TGCAGTGCTGAGCGGACAGGGGGCGCTGGCTACACCTTC
v_call: TRBV7-9; d_call: TRBD1; clone_size: many; j_call: TRBJ1-2; cdr3_aa: CASSLRQGVGGYTF; cdr3_nt: TGTGCCAGCAGCTTACGACAGGGTGTGGGCGGCTACACCTTC
v_call: TRBV4-1; d_call: .; clone_size: .; j_call: TRBJ1-2; cdr3_aa: CASSRWAQRTDGYTF; cdr3_nt: TGCGCCAGCAGCCGCTGGGCACAGCGGACGGATGGCTACACCTTC
v_call: TRBV10-3; d_call: TRBD1; clone_size: .; j_call: TRBJ2-2; cdr3_aa: CAISTGTGNTGELFF; cdr3_nt: TGTGCCATCAGTACCGGGACAGGGAACACCGGGGAGCTGTTTTTT
v_call: TRBV12-3/TRBV12-4; d_call: .; clone_size: many; j_call: TRBJ1-5; cdr3_aa: CASSLTDFIQPQHF; cdr3_nt: TGTGCCAGCAGTTTAACCGACTTCATTCAGCCCCAGCATTTT
v_call: TRBV12-3/TRBV12-4; d_call: TRBD1; clone_size: .; j_call: TRBJ2-5; cdr3_aa: CASSFYELGQGNLETQYF; cdr3_nt: TGTGCCAGCAGTTTTTATGAATTGGGACAGGGAAATTTGGAGACCCAGTACTTC
v_call: TRBV24-1; d_call: .; clone_size: few; j_call: TRBJ2-2; cdr3_aa: CATTDETNTGELFF; cdr3_nt: TGTGCCACCACGGACGAGACGAACACCGGGGAGCTGTTTTTT
v_call: TRBV4-3; d_call: .; clone_size: .; j_call: TRBJ1-4; cdr3_aa: CASSPKGGAATNEKLFF; cdr3_nt: TGCGCCAGCAGCCCCAAGGGGGGTGCGGCAACTAATGAAAAACTGTTTTTT
v_call: TRBV7-9; d_call: TRBD1; clone_size: few; j_call: TRBJ1-2; cdr3_aa: CASSRDRVNGCTF; cdr3_nt: TGTGCCAGCAGCCGCGACAGGGTAAACGGCTGCACCTTC
v_call: TRBV7-2; d_call: .; clone_size: few; j_call: TRBJ1-5; cdr3_aa: CASSLGRVLGQPQHF; cdr3_nt: TGTGCCAGCAGCTTAGGAAGGGTCCTTGGGCAGCCCCAGCATTTT
v_call: TRBV15; d_call: .; clone_size: many; j_call: TRBJ2-7; cdr3_aa: CATSSPMRAFSSYEQYF; cdr3_nt: TGTGCCACCAGCAGCCCCATGAGGGCTTTCAGCTCCTACGAGCAGTACTTC
v_call: TRBV7-9; d_call: TRBD1; clone_size: few; j_call: TRBJ2-7; cdr3_aa: CASSHRDRNSYEQYF; cdr3_nt: TGTGCCAGCAGCCACCGGGACAGGAACTCCTACGAGCAGTACTTC
v_call: TRBV6-5; d_call: TRBD1; clone_size: .; j_call: TRBJ1-2; cdr3_aa: CASSWGQEGYTF; cdr3_nt: TGTGCCAGCAGTTGGGGACAGGAAGGCTACACCTTC
v_call: TRBV24-1; d_call: TRBD1; clone_size: many; j_call: TRBJ2-7; cdr3_aa: CATSDPGQLNEQYF; cdr3_nt: TGTGCCACCAGTGATCCGGGACAGTTGAACGAGCAGTACTTC
v_call: TRBV12-3/TRBV12-4; d_call: .; clone_size: many; j_call: TRBJ1-5; cdr3_aa: CASSEGTQGPQHF; cdr3_nt: TGTGCCAGCAGTGAAGGGACCCAGGGGCCCCAGCATTTT
v_call: TRBV7-8; d_call: .; clone_size: many; j_call: TRBJ2-5; cdr3_aa: CASSFRGGETQYF; cdr3_nt: TGTGCCAGCAGCTTCCGCGGAGGAGAGACCCAGTACTTC
v_call: TRBV5-1; d_call: TRBD1; clone_size: .; j_call: TRBJ1-1; cdr3_aa: CASSFKQGAPSTEAFF; cdr3_nt: TGCGCCAGCAGCTTTAAACAGGGGGCGCCTTCTACTGAAGCTTTCTTT
v_call: TRBV11-2; d_call: .; clone_size: once; j_call: TRBJ1-6; cdr3_aa: CASSGTENSPLHF; cdr3_nt: TGTGCCAGCAGCGGGACGGAAAATTCACCCCTCCACTTT
v_call: TRBV5-1; d_call: TRBD1; clone_size: few; j_call: TRBJ2-1; cdr3_aa: CASRPTGGPNNEQFF; cdr3_nt: TGCGCCAGCAGGCCTACAGGGGGCCCGAACAATGAGCAGTTCTTC
v_call: TRBV7-2; d_call: .; clone_size: .; j_call: TRBJ2-7; cdr3_aa: CASSLDPVGYEQYF; cdr3_nt: TGTGCCAGCAGCTTAGATCCCGTTGGGTACGAGCAGTACTTC
v_call: TRBV7-8; d_call: .; clone_size: many; j_call: TRBJ2-7; cdr3_aa: CASSLGELSYEQYF; cdr3_nt: TGTGCCAGCAGCTTAGGGGAGTTATCCTACGAGCAGTACTTC
v_call: TRBV10-1; d_call: .; clone_size: many; j_call: TRBJ1-1; cdr3_aa: CASSAAGKGAEAFF; cdr3_nt: TGCGCCAGCAGTGCGGCGGGCAAGGGGGCTGAAGCTTTCTTT
v_call: TRBV14; d_call: TRBD2; clone_size: few; j_call: TRBJ2-7; cdr3_aa: CASSHGGGRGHEQYF; cdr3_nt: TGTGCCAGCAGCCACGGTGGCGGGAGGGGCCACGAGCAGTACTTC
v_call: TRBV19; d_call: .; clone_size: .; j_call: TRBJ1-3; cdr3_aa: CASSLVRAAGNTIYF; cdr3_nt: TGTGCCAGTAGTTTGGTCAGGGCCGCTGGAAACACCATATATTTT
v_call: TRBV5-6; d_call: .; clone_size: .; j_call: TRBJ1-2; cdr3_aa: CASSLEEGLDGYTF; cdr3_nt: TGTGCCAGCAGCTTGGAGGAGGGTTTGGATGGCTACACCTTC
v_call: TRBV20-1; d_call: .; clone_size: .; j_call: TRBJ2-7; cdr3_aa: CSALTGSRYEQYF; cdr3_nt: TGCAGTGCCCTAACAGGGAGCCGGTACGAGCAGTACTTC
v_call: TRBV6-2/TRBV6-3; d_call: .; clone_size: .; j_call: TRBJ1-3; cdr3_aa: CASSYGGFTGNTIYF; cdr3_nt: TGTGCCAGCAGTTACGGAGGTTTTACTGGAAACACCATATATTTT
v_call: TRBV24-1; d_call: TRBD1; clone_size: .; j_call: TRBJ2-7; cdr3_aa: CATGGQGRYEQYF; cdr3_nt: TGTGCCACCGGAGGACAGGGTCGCTACGAGCAGTACTTC
v_call: TRBV12-3/TRBV12-4; d_call: TRBD1; clone_size: .; j_call: TRBJ1-4; cdr3_aa: CASSPLNRQGPNEKLFF; cdr3_nt: TGTGCCAGCAGTCCCCTCAATCGACAGGGGCCTAATGAAAAACTGTTTTTT